This T cell receptor (beta chain) was captured in a study of OX40 agonist ivuxolimab in advanced cancers. Method: immunoSEQ multiplex PCR; TCRdb's copy keeps in-frame clones and lacks some. The sample contains about 49,000 clones, around 80% of which appear only once. The TCR was taken from an adult with an advanced solid tumor such as melanoma, head and neck, liver or kidney cancer. The source material was CD4+ or CD8+ T cells sorted from blood, sampled in a trial of the OX40 agonist ivuxolimab.

Written as DNA, the CDR3 is TGTGCCAGCAGCGATTGGGTGGGACCCCTCCACTTT. This sequence encodes CASSDWVGPLHF. The chain uses TRBV27 and TRBJ1-6; the D is unclear. The ends were cut back, 6 bases at V and 12 bases at J, with 12 bases in the middle. Germline-derived CDR1 and CDR2 are MNHEY and SMNVEV (reference sequence). The CDR3 is 12 amino acids.